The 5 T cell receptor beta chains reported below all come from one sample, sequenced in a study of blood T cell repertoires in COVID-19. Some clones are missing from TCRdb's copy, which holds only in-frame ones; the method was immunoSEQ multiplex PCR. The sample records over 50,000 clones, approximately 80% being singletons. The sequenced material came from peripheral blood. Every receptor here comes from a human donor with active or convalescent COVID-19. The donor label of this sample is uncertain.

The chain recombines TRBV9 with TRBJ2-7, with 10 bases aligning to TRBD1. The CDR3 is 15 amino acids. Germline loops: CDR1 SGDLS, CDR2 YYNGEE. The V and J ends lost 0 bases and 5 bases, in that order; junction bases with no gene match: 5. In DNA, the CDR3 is TGTGCCAGCAGCGTAGTAGGGACAGGGGTTCACGAGCAGTACTTC. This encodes CASSVVGTGVHEQYF.

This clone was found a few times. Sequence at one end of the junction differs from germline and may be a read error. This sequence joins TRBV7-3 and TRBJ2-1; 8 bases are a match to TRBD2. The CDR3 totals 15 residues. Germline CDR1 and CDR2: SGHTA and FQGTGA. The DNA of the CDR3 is TGTGCCAGCAGCATAACCGGGACTAGCTACAATGAGCAGTTCTTC. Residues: CASSITGTSYNEQFF. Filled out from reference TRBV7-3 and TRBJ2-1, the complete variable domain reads GAGVSQTPSNKVTEKGKYVELRCDPISGHTALYWYRQSLGQGPEFLIYFQGTGAADDSGLPNDRFFAVRPEGSVSTLKIQRTERGDSAVYLCASSITGTSYNEQFFGPGTRLTVL.

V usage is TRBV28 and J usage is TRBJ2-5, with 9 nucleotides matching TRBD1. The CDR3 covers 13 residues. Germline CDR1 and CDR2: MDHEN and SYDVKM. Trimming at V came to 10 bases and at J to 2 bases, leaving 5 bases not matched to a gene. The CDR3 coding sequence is TGTGCCACCCTAGGACAGGGGCAAGAGACCCAGTACTTC. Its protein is CATLGQGQETQYF.

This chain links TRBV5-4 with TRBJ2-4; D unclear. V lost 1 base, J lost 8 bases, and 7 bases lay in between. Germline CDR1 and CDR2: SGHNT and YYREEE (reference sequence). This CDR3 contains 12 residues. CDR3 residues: CASSLNRDIQYF. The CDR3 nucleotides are TGTGCCAGCAGCTTGAATCGGGACATTCAGTACTTC. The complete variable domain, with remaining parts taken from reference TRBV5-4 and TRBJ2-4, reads ETGVTQSPTHLIKTRGQQVTLRCSSQSGHNTVSWYQQALGQGPQFIFQYYREEENGRGNFPPRFSGLQFPNYSSELNVNALELDDSALYLCASSLNRDIQYFGAGTRLSVL.

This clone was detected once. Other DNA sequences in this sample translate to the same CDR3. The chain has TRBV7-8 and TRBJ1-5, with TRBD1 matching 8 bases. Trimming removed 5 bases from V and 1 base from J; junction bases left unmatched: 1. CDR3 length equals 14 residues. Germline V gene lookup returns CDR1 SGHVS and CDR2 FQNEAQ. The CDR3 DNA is TGTGCCAGCAGCCGGGACAGGAGCAATCAGCCCCAGCATTTT. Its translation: CASSRDRSNQPQHF.